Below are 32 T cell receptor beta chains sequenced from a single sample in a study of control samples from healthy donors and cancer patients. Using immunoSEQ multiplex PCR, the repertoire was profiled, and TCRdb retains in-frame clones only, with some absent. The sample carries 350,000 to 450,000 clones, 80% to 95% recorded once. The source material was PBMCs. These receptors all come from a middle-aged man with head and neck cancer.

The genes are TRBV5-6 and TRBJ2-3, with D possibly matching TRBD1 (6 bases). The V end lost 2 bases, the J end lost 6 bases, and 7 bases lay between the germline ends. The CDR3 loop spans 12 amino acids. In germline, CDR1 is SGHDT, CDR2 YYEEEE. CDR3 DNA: TGTGCCAGCAGCTTCACAGGGGATACGCAGTATTTT. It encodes CASSFTGDTQYF. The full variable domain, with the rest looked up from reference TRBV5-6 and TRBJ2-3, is DAGVTQSPTHLIKTRGQQVTLRCSPKSGHDTVSWYQQALGQGPQFIFQYYEEEERQRGNFPDRFSGHQFPNYSSELNVNALLLGDSALYLCASSFTGDTQYFGPGTRLTVL.

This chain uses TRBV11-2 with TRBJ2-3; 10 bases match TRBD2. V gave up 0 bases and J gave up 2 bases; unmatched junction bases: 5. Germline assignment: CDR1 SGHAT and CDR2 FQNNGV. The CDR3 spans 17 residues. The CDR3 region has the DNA TGTGCCAGCAGCTTAGAATTAGCGGGGGGCATCACAGATACGCAGTATTTT. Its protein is CASSLELAGGITDTQYF.

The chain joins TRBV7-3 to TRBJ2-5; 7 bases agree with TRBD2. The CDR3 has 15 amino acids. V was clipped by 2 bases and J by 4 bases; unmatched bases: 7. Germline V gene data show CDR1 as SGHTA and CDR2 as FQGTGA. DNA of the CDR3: TGTGCCAGCAGCTTAGGCGGGAGAGAGGGAGAGACCCAGTACTTC. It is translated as CASSLGGREGETQYF.

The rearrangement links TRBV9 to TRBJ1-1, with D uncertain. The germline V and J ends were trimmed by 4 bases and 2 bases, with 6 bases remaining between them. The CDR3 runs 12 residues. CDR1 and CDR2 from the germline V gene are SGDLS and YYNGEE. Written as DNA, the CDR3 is TGTGCCAGCAGCAAGACCAACACTGAAGCTTTCTTT. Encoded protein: CASSKTNTEAFF. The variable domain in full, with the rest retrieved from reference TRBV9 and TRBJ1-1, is DSGVTQTPKHLITATGQRVTLRCSPRSGDLSVYWYQQSLDQGLQFLIQYYNGEERAKGNILERFSAQQFPDLHSELNLSSLELGDSALYFCASSKTNTEAFFGQGTRLTVV.

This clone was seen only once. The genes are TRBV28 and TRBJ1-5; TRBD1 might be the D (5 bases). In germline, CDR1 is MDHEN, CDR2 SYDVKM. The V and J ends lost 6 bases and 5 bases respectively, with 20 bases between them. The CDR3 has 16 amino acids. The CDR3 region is CASRPTIGGGYQPQHF. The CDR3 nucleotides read TGTGCCAGCAGGCCCACTATAGGTGGGGGGTATCAGCCCCAGCATTTT.

The CDR3 reads CASSSRGGQETQYF. The CDR3 DNA reads TGTGCCAGCAGTTCGCGGGGGGGGCAAGAGACCCAGTACTTC. This rearrangement joins TRBV5-8 to TRBJ2-5; TRBD2 matches at 9 bases. The CDR3 length is 14 residues. The V segment lost 5 bases and the J segment 2 bases; nucleotides outside the gene matches: 4. The germline gives CDR1 SGHTS, CDR2 YDEGEE.

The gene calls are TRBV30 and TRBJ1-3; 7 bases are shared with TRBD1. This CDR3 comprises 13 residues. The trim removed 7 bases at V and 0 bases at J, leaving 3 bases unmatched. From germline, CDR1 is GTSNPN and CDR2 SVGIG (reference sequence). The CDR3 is CASTGVSGNTIYF. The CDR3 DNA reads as TGTGCCTCTACAGGGGTCTCTGGAAACACCATATATTTT.

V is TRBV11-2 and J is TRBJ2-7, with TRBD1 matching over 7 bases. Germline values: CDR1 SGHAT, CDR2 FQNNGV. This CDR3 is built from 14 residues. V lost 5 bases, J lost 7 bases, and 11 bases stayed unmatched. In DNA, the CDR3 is TGTGCCAGCAGCGCTCGACAGGGACCGGGTGAGCAGTACTTC. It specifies CASSARQGPGEQYF.

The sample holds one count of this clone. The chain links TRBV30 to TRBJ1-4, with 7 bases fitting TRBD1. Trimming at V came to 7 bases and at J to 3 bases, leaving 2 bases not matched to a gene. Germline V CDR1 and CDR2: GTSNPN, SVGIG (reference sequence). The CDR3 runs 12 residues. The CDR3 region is CALQGPNEKLFF. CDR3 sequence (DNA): TGTGCCTTACAGGGGCCTAATGAAAAACTGTTTTTT.

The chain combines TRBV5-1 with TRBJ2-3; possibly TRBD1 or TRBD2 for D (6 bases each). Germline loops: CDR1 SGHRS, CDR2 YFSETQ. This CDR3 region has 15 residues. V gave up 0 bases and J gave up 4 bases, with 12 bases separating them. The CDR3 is CASSLAGAGPDTQYF. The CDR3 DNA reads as TGCGCCAGCAGCTTGGCGGGGGCCGGGCCAGATACGCAGTATTTT.

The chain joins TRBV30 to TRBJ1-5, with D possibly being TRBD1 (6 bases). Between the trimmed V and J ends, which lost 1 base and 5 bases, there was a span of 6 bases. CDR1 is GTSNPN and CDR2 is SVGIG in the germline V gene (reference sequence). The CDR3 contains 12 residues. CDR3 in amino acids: CAWSEGDQPQHF. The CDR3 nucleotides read TGTGCCTGGAGTGAGGGGGATCAGCCCCAGCATTTT.

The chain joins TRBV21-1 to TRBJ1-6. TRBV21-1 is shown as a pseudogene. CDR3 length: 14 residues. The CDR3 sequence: CASSRWTRRSPLHF. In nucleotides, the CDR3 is TGTGCCAGCAGCAGATGGACAAGGAGGTCACCCCTCCACTTT.

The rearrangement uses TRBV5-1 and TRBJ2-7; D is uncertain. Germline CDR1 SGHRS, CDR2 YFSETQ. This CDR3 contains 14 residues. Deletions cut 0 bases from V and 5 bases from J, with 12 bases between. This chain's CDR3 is CASSLVAPRDEQYF. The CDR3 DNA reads TGCGCCAGCAGCTTGGTGGCCCCTCGAGACGAGCAGTACTTC.

This chain's CDR3 is CASSYTGLHF. The CDR3 nucleotides are TGTGCCAGCAGTTACACAGGCCTCCACTTT. V gene TRBV6-2 or TRBV6-3 combines with J gene TRBJ1-6; D might be TRBD1 (5 bases). CDR1 and CDR2 from the germline V gene are MNHEY and SVGEGT. V was shortened by 2 bases and J by 15 bases, with 5 bases between the two germline ends. The CDR3 runs 10 residues.

In DNA, the CDR3 is TGTGCCAGCTCCCTCTCCGGACAGGGGCTTACCTTAGCCAAAAACATTCAGTACTTC. Amino acid sequence: CASSLSGQGLTLAKNIQYF. The gene calls are TRBV3-1 (or the pseudogene TRBV3-2) and TRBJ2-4, with TRBD1 identical over 9 bases. The V segment lost 8 bases and the J segment 0 bases; nucleotides outside the gene matches: 17. The CDR3 has 19 residues. From germline, CDR1 is LGHDT and CDR2 YNNKEL (reference sequence).

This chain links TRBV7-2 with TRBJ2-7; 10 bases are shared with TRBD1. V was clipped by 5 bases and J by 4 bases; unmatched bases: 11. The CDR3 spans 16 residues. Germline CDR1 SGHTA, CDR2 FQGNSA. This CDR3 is CASSTRAGQGEYEQYF. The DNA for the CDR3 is TGTGCCAGCAGCACCCGGGCCGGACAGGGGGAATACGAGCAGTACTTC.

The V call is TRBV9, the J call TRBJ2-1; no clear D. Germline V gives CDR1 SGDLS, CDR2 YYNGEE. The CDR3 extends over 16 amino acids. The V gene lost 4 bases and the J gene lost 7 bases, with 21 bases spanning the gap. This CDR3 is CASSPRDFGVSNEQFF. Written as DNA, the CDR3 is TGTGCCAGCAGCCCTCGAGATTTCGGAGTGTCAAATGAGCAGTTCTTC. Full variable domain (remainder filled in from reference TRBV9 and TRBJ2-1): DSGVTQTPKHLITATGQRVTLRCSPRSGDLSVYWYQQSLDQGLQFLIQYYNGEERAKGNILERFSAQQFPDLHSELNLSSLELGDSALYFCASSPRDFGVSNEQFFGPGTRLTVL.

The CDR3 is CASRTWGQNYDGYTF. CDR3 DNA sequence: TGTGCCAGCAGAACCTGGGGGCAAAACTATGATGGCTACACCTTC. This sequence joins TRBV28 and TRBJ1-2; D may be TRBD1 (6 bases). Per the germline V gene, CDR1 is MDHEN and CDR2 is SYDVKM. V lost 6 bases and J lost 6, with 20 bases in between. CDR3 length: 15 amino acids.

CDR3 amino acids: CSATGNNIQYF. The CDR3 coding sequence is TGCAGTGCTACAGGGAACAACATTCAGTACTTC. This chain uses TRBV20-1 with TRBJ2-4; TRBD1 is a possible D gene (5 bases). The CDR3 has 11 amino acids. V was clipped by 4 bases and J by 7 bases, with 8 bases between them. CDR1 and CDR2 (germline): DFQATT, SNEGSKA (reference sequence).

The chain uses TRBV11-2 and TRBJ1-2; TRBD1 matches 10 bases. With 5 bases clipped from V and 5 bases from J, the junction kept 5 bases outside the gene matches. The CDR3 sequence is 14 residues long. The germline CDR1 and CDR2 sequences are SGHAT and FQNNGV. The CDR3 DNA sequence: TGTGCCAGCAGCCAGACAGGGGGCGGGTATGGCTACACCTTC. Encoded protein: CASSQTGGGYGYTF.

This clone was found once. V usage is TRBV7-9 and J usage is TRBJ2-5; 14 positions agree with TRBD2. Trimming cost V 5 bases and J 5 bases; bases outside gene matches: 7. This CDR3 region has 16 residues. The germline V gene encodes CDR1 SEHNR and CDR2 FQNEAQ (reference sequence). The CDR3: CASSQTSGRAYETQYF. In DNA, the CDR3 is TGTGCCAGCAGCCAGACTAGCGGGAGGGCCTATGAGACCCAGTACTTC. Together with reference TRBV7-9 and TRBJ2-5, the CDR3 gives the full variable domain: DTGVSQNPRHKITKRGQNVTFRCDPISEHNRLYWYRQTLGQGPEFLTYFQNEAQLEKSRLLSDRFSAERPKGSFSTLEIQRTEQGDSAMYLCASSQTSGRAYETQYFGPGTRLLVL.

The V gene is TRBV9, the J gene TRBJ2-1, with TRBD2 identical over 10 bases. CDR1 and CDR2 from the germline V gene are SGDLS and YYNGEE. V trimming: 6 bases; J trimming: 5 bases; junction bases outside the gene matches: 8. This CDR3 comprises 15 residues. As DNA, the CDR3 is TGTGCCAGCAACATAGGGACTAGCGTTAACAATGAGCAGTTCTTC. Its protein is CASNIGTSVNNEQFF.

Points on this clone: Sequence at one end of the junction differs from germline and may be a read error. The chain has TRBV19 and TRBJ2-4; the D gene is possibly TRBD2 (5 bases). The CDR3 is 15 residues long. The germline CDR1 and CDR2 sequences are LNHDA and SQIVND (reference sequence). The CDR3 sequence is CASSPGEGLAFGRRF. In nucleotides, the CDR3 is TGTGCCAGTAGTCCCGGAGAAGGTCTAGCCTTTGGTCGCCGCTTC.

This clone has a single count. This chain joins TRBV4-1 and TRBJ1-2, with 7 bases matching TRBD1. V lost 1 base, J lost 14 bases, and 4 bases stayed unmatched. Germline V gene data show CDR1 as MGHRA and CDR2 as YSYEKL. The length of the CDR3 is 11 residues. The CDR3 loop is CASSQGQGKTF. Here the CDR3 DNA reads TGCGCCAGCAGCCAAGGACAGGGTAAAACCTTC.

For the CDR3, the DNA is TGTGCCAGCAAAGGGGAGACCCAGTACTTC. Translating gives CASKGETQYF. The gene calls are TRBV12-3 or TRBV12-4 and TRBJ2-5; D is uncertain. The CDR3 spans 10 residues. V dropped 7 bases and J dropped 5 bases, with 5 bases sitting between them.

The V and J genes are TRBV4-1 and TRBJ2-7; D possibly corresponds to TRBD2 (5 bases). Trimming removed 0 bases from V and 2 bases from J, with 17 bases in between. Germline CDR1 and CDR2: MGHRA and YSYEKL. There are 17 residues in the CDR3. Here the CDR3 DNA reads TGCGCCAGCAGCCAAGATATTTCCGGGGTACCGGCCTACGAGCAGTACTTC. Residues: CASSQDISGVPAYEQYF.

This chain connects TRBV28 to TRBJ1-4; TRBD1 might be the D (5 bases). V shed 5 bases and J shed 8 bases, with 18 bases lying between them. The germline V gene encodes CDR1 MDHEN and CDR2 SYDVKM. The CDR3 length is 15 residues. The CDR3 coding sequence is TGTGCCAGCAGTCTGTTAGAGCAGGGTGGGGAAAAACTGTTTTTT. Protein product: CASSLLEQGGEKLFF.

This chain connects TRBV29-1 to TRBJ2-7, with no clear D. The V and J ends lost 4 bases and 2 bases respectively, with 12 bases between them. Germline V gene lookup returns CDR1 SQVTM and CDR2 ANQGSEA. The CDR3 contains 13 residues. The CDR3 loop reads CSVVKGLPYEQYF. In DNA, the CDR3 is TGCAGCGTTGTTAAAGGGTTACCCTACGAGCAGTACTTC.

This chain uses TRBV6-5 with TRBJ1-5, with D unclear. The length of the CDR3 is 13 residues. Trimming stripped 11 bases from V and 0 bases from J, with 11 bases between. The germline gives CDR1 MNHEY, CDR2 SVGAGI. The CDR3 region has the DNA TGTGCCGCCACTGCTGATAGCAATCAGCCCCAGCATTTT. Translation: CAATADSNQPQHF.

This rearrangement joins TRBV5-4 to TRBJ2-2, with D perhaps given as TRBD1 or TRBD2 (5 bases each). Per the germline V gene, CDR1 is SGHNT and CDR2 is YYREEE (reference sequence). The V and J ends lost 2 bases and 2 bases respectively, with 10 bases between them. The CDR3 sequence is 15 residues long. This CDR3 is CASSFRDQNTGELFF. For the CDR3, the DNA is TGTGCCAGCAGCTTCCGGGACCAAAACACCGGGGAGCTGTTTTTT.

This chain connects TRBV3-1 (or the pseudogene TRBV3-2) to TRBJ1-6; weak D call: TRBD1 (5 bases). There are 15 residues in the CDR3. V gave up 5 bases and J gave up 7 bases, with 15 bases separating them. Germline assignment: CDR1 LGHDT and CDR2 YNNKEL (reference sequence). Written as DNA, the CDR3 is TGTGCCAGCAGCACGCGGGACGGTCAAAATTCACCCCTCCACTTT. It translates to CASSTRDGQNSPLHF.

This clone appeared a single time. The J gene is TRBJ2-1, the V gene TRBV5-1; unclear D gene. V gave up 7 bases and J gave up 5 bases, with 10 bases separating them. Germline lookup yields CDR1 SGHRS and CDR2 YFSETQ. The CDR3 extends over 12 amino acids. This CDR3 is CASGKGNNEQFF. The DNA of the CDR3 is TGCGCCAGCGGTAAGGGTAACAATGAGCAGTTCTTC.